These T cell receptor beta chains were read from a single sample in a study of T cell repertoires in cytomegalovirus infection. TCRdb fed the reads into MiXCR, producing one record per CDR3 protein. The table has 700,000 to 850,000 distinct CDR3 sequences, about 33% seen once. No antigens are known for them. The sequences come from cultured CD8+ T cells from PBMCs, collected from culture after CMV antigen stimulation. These receptors were obtained from a human donor in good health (CMV status not recorded). Some clones in this sample may be carry-over from other donors' samples. CDR3s include the opening cysteine and the closing phenylalanine or tryptophan. D genes are given only for firm matches. Where a row states a size, it is once, few, many or the class of an expanded clone; other rows omit it.

>TRBJ2-3|17|TRBV9|-|few
CASSVERTTPSTDTQYF
TGTGCCAGCAGCGTAGAGAGGACCACCCCGAGCACAGATACGCAGTATTTT
>TRBJ1-2|20|TRBV7-9|TRBD1|few
CASSGPTPGQGISTNYGYTF
TGTGCCAGCAGCGGCCCTACTCCGGGACAGGGGATTTCTACTAACTATGGCTACACCTTC
>TRBJ2-1|14|TRBV13|-|-
CATDGGQSYNEQFF
TGTGCCACCGACGGGGGGCAATCCTACAATGAGCAGTTCTTC
>TRBJ2-3|14|TRBV27|-|-
CASRIGVSTDTQYF
TGTGCCAGCAGGATAGGGGTTAGCACAGATACGCAGTATTTT
>TRBJ1-1|16|TRBV15|TRBD1|-
CATRTGQGWKNTEAFF
TGTGCCACCAGGACAGGACAGGGCTGGAAAAACACTGAAGCTTTCTTT
>TRBJ2-1|16|TRBV7-6|-|-
CASSQNVGLTYNEQFF
TGTGCCAGCAGCCAGAATGTGGGGCTAACGTACAATGAGCAGTTCTTC
>TRBJ1-2|11|TRBV28|-|few
CASRLSYGYTF
TGTGCCAGCAGGCTATCCTATGGCTACACCTTC
>TRBJ1-1|16|TRBV5-6|-|-
CASSLDRTAMNTEAFF
TGTGCCAGCAGCTTGGACCGGACAGCAATGAACACTGAAGCTTTCTTT
>TRBJ1-5|14|TRBV7-8|-|many
CASSPGASNQPQHF
TGTGCCAGCAGCCCAGGGGCAAGCAATCAGCCCCAGCATTTT
>TRBJ1-2|13|TRBV27|TRBD1|-
CASSFLGGPGYTF
TGTGCCAGCAGTTTCTTAGGGGGCCCTGGCTACACCTTC
>TRBJ2-3|16|TRBV7-2|TRBD2|-
CASSFFVQRDTDTQYF
TGTGCCAGCAGCTTCTTCGTCCAGCGGGACACAGATACGCAGTATTTT
>TRBJ2-5|15|TRBV18|-|-
CASSKTGILEETQYF
TGTGCCAGCTCAAAGACCGGGATCCTAGAAGAGACCCAGTACTTC
>TRBJ1-1|18|TRBV6-5|TRBD1|few
CASSFARTGHDPGPEAFF
TGTGCCAGCAGTTTCGCCCGGACAGGCCATGACCCAGGACCTGAAGCTTTCTTT
>TRBJ2-7|14|TRBV11-2|TRBD1|many
CASAAGTGVYEQYF
TGTGCCAGCGCGGCCGGGACAGGGGTGTACGAGCAGTACTTC
>TRBJ2-1|15|TRBV7-9|TRBD1|-
CASIHGTGGYNEQFF
TGTGCCAGCATCCACGGGACAGGGGGTTACAATGAGCAGTTCTTC
>TRBJ1-5|14|TRBV27|-|few
CASSILPLSGPQHF
TGTGCCAGCAGCATCCTACCACTTTCTGGACCCCAGCATTTT
>TRBJ1-6|16|TRBV28|-|few
CASSLVGTGYNSPLHF
TGTGCCAGCAGTTTAGTTGGGACGGGCTATAATTCACCCCTCCACTTT
>TRBJ1-4|13|TRBV28|TRBD1|-
CASSSGQGEKLFF
TGTGCCAGCAGTTCAGGACAGGGGGAAAAACTGTTTTTT
>TRBJ2-1|17|TRBV24-1|-|once
CATSVPDYLPSYNEQFF
TGTGCCACCAGTGTCCCCGACTACCTTCCTTCCTACAATGAGCAGTTCTTC
>TRBJ2-7|14|TRBV6-6|TRBD1|-
CASRPQGASYEQYF
TGTGCCAGCAGGCCGCAGGGGGCCTCCTACGAGCAGTACTTC
>TRBJ1-5|15|TRBV20-1|-|-
CSAGQLGVRRQPQHF
TGCAGTGCTGGGCAGTTGGGAGTTCGTAGGCAGCCCCAGCATTTT
>TRBJ1-2|15|TRBV20-1|-|-
CSARDPRDANYGYTF
TGCAGTGCTAGAGATCCGCGGGACGCAAACTATGGCTACACCTTC
>TRBJ2-1|14|TRBV19|-|few
CASSITLQGNEQFF
TGTGCCAGTAGTATAACCCTACAGGGAAATGAGCAGTTCTTC
>TRBJ2-5|14|TRBV19|-|few
CASSIDGFPETQYF
TGTGCCAGTAGTATCGACGGGTTCCCGGAGACCCAGTACTTC
>TRBJ2-1|14|TRBV12-3/TRBV12-4|-|many
CASSPDISYNEQFF
TGTGCCAGCAGTCCAGACATCTCCTACAATGAGCAGTTCTTC
>TRBJ2-1|13|TRBV7-8|-|-
CASSLAVSDEQFF
TGTGCCAGCAGCTTAGCGGTAAGCGATGAGCAGTTCTTC
>TRBJ2-1|14|TRBV7-6|-|-
CASSLGRSYNEQFF
TGTGCCAGCAGCTTGGGACGATCCTACAATGAGCAGTTCTTC
>TRBJ1-5|16|TRBV2|-|-
CASSERRGERNQPQHF
TGTGCCAGCAGTGAGAGGCGGGGAGAACGCAATCAGCCCCAGCATTTT
>TRBJ2-1|15|TRBV4-3|-|-
CASSQVLWGPHEQFF
TGCGCCAGCAGCCAAGTCCTATGGGGACCTCATGAGCAGTTCTTC
>TRBJ2-2|16|TRBV11-2|TRBD1|-
CASSGRQGVFTGELFF
TGTGCCAGCAGCGGGCGACAGGGGGTCTTCACCGGGGAGCTGTTTTTT
>TRBJ1-5|16|TRBV10-2|-|few
CASSESGEISNQPQHF
TGCGCCAGCAGTGAGTCGGGGGAAATTAGCAATCAGCCCCAGCATTTT
>TRBJ1-5|12|TRBV6-2/TRBV6-3|-|-
CASTTDGQPQHF
TGTGCCAGCACCACGGACGGGCAGCCCCAGCATTTT
>TRBJ2-2|13|TRBV12-3/TRBV12-4|-|few
CASSPGETGELFF
TGTGCCAGCAGTCCGGGGGAGACCGGGGAGCTGTTTTTT
>TRBJ1-1|15|TRBV5-1|-|few
CASSLSGPRGTEAFF
TGTGCCAGCAGTTTATCCGGGCCTCGGGGCACTGAAGCTTTCTTT
>TRBJ2-7|15|TRBV27|TRBD1|few
CASSFGQGYSYEQYF
TGTGCCAGCAGTTTCGGACAGGGATACTCCTACGAGCAGTACTTC
>TRBJ2-2|16|TRBV7-2|-|many
CASSSGTARFAGELFF
TGTGCCAGCAGCTCAGGGACTGCTAGGTTCGCCGGGGAGCTGTTTTTT
>TRBJ1-1|15|TRBV7-6|TRBD1|-
CASSSWTGTNTEAFF
TGTGCCAGCAGCTCCTGGACAGGCACAAACACTGAAGCTTTCTTT
>TRBJ2-7|18|TRBV14|TRBD2|few
CASSQEGASGVSFYEQYF
TGTGCCAGCAGCCAAGAAGGGGCTAGCGGGGTCTCCTTCTACGAGCAGTACTTC
>TRBJ2-3|14|TRBV3-1|-|once
CASSLRLDTDTQYF
TGTGCCAGCAGCCTTCGACTCGATACAGATACGCAGTATTTT
>TRBJ1-4|18|TRBV7-6|TRBD1|-
CASSMGDPGQGSGIPMSF
TGTGCCAGCAGTATGGGAGATCCGGGACAGGGGTCGGGAATCCCCATGAGTTTT
>TRBJ2-7|13|TRBV7-9|-|-
CASSSGGLYEQYF
TGTGCCAGCAGTTCTGGGGGCCTTTACGAGCAGTACTTC
>TRBJ2-2|16|TRBV12-3/TRBV12-4|-|many
CASSYLLGPLTGELFF
TGTGCCAGCAGTTACCTACTAGGCCCGCTAACCGGGGAGCTGTTTTTT
>TRBJ1-6|17|TRBV6-5|TRBD1|-
CASSYPTGAKGISPLHF
TGTGCCAGCAGTTACCCGACAGGGGCAAAGGGAATTTCACCCCTCCACTTT
>TRBJ2-5|14|TRBV28|-|-
CASTLAQYQETQYF
TGTGCCAGCACCCTAGCCCAGTACCAAGAGACCCAGTACTTC
>TRBJ2-5|14|TRBV15|-|once
CATSRVEGWKTQYF
TGTGCCACCAGCAGAGTTGAGGGGTGGAAGACCCAGTACTTC
>TRBJ1-2|18|TRBV12-3/TRBV12-4|-|many
CASSSSGRGPGFGYGYTF
TGTGCCAGCAGTTCATCCGGAAGGGGTCCAGGGTTCGGGTATGGCTACACCTTC
>TRBJ1-5|16|TRBV7-9|-|few
CASSPDVGGRDQPQHF
TGTGCCAGCAGCCCCGACGTCGGAGGTAGGGATCAGCCCCAGCATTTT
>TRBJ1-1|11|TRBV5-6|-|-
CASNIGTEAFF
TGTGCCAGCAACATAGGGACTGAAGCTTTCTTT
>TRBJ2-1|17|TRBV4-1|-|-
CASSQLRWQFSYNEQFF
TGCGCCAGCAGCCAACTTCGGTGGCAGTTCTCCTACAATGAGCAGTTCTTC
>TRBJ2-1|16|TRBV7-9|-|few
CASSSFTSLAYNEQFF
TGTGCCAGCAGCTCTTTTACTAGCCTCGCCTACAATGAGCAGTTCTTC
>TRBJ2-7|14|TRBV29-1|-|-
CSVDREGGTYEQYF
TGCAGCGTCGACAGGGAGGGGGGGACCTACGAGCAGTACTTC
>TRBJ2-1|16|TRBV27|-|-
CASSPQGGRLSDEQFF
TGTGCCAGCAGTCCACAGGGTGGACGTCTTTCCGATGAGCAGTTCTTC
>TRBJ2-5|13|TRBV6-1|TRBD2|-
CASSWDYFETQYF
TGTGCCAGCAGTTGGGACTATTTCGAGACCCAGTACTTC
>TRBJ2-1|16|TRBV11-2|-|-
CASSLPRTRGMLEQFF
TGTGCCAGCAGCTTGCCGAGGACAAGGGGAATGTTGGAGCAGTTCTTC
>TRBJ2-2|17|TRBV20-1|TRBD1|few
CSARLLQGAWNTGELFF
TGCAGTGCTAGATTACTTCAGGGGGCTTGGAACACCGGGGAGCTGTTTTTT
>TRBJ1-5|14|TRBV7-9|-|-
CASSLGAHSGPQHF
TGTGCCAGCAGCTTAGGGGCCCACAGCGGGCCCCAGCATTTT
>TRBJ2-3|15|TRBV12-3/TRBV12-4|TRBD2|-
CASTPTSGVTDTQYF
TGTGCCAGCACCCCGACTAGCGGGGTCACAGATACGCAGTATTTT
>TRBJ2-7|12|TRBV7-8|-|-
CASSLPMREQYF
TGTGCCAGCAGCTTACCGATGAGGGAGCAGTACTTC
>TRBJ2-1|15|TRBV6-1|TRBD2|-
CASRVAGGIPHEQFF
TGTGCCAGCAGGGTAGCGGGGGGTATCCCCCATGAGCAGTTCTTC